A single sample is the source of the 5 T cell receptor beta chains below, sequenced in a study of OX40 agonist ivuxolimab in advanced cancers. The table came from immunoSEQ multiplex PCR; TCRdb's copy has only in-frame clones and leaves some out. The top ten clones hold about 14% of a sample with 65,000 to 80,000 clones, around 93% of them seen once. The specimen comprised CD4+ or CD8+ T cells sorted from blood, sampled in a trial of the OX40 agonist ivuxolimab. These receptors all stem from an adult with an advanced solid tumor such as melanoma, head and neck, liver or kidney cancer.

The V gene is TRBV6-5, the J gene TRBJ1-2; D gene uncertain. Germline V gene lookup returns CDR1 MNHEY and CDR2 SVGAGI. The CDR3 runs to 10 residues. With 5 bases removed from V and 8 bases from J, the gap between germline ends came to 6 bases. Written as DNA, the CDR3 is TGTGCCAGCAGTGAGCAGGGCTACACCTTC. Amino acids: CASSEQGYTF.

About this clone: A junction end diverges from the germline sequence, so it may reflect a read error. V gene TRBV6-1 combines with J gene TRBJ2-3; 10 nucleotides align to TRBD2. The CDR3 contains 16 residues. Per the germline V gene, CDR1 is MNHNS and CDR2 is SASEGT. CDR3 in DNA: TGTGCCAGCAGGGAAGCTAGCGGGAGAAGCACAGATACGCAGTATTTT. Amino acids: CASREASGRSTDTQYF.

The DNA for the CDR3 is TGTGCCACCAGCAGGGACTTGGCGGGACCCACAGATACGCAGTATTTT. Its protein is CATSRDLAGPTDTQYF. The chain is built from TRBV15 and TRBJ2-3; a possible D gene is TRBD2 (6 bases). Germline CDR1 and CDR2: LNHNV and YYDKDF (reference sequence). This CDR3 region has 16 residues. Deletions cut 3 bases from V and 2 bases from J, with 15 bases between. Together with reference TRBV15 and TRBJ2-3, the CDR3 gives the full variable domain: DAMVIQNPRYQVTQFGKPVTLSCSQTLNHNVMYWYQQKSSQAPKLLFHYYDKDFNNEADTPDNFQSRRPNTSFCFLDIRSPGLGDTAMYLCATSRDLAGPTDTQYFGPGTRLTVL.

This chain links TRBV6-1 with TRBJ2-3; TRBD2 might be the D (5 bases). Trimming stripped 6 bases from V and 1 base from J, with 17 bases between. The CDR3 sequence is 16 residues long. Germline-derived CDR1 and CDR2 are MNHNS and SASEGT. The CDR3 spells CASSERRSGGTDTQYF. The DNA of the CDR3 is TGTGCCAGCAGCGAAAGGAGGAGTGGCGGCACAGATACGCAGTATTTT.

In DNA, the CDR3 is TGTGCCAGTAGTATAGGAAGTCCCCAGGTGGGTCAGTACTTC. Encoded protein: CASSIGSPQVGQYF. The J gene is TRBJ2-7, the V gene TRBV19; D is undetermined. Germline V gene lookup returns CDR1 LNHDA and CDR2 SQIVND (reference sequence). V shed 1 base and J shed 10 bases, with 17 bases lying between them. CDR3 length: 14 residues. Variable domain in full (rest from reference TRBV19 and TRBJ2-7): DGGITQSPKYLFRKEGQNVTLSCEQNLNHDAMYWYRQDPGQGLRLIYYSQIVNDFQKGDIAEGYSVSREKKESFPLTVTSAQKNPTAFYLCASSIGSPQVGQYFGPGTRLTVT.